The 21 T cell receptor beta chains given below trace back to one sample, sequenced in a study of blood T cell repertoires in COVID-19. The table came from immunoSEQ multiplex PCR; TCRdb's copy has only in-frame clones and leaves some out. The repertoire consists of about 120,000 clones, with more than 75% occurring once and the leading ten covering about 2%. The source material was peripheral blood. The source of these receptors is a woman aged 45-59 years with acute or convalescent COVID-19.

The CDR3 bases are TGTGCCAGCTCACCGGGGGACAGGGAGTCAAACACCATATATTTT. Translated, it gives CASSPGDRESNTIYF. The chain couples TRBV18 to TRBJ1-3; 9 nucleotides line up with TRBD1. The CDR3 runs to 15 residues. The germline V gene has CDR1 KGHSH and CDR2 LQKENI. Unmatched junction bases numbered 6, after V lost 3 bases and J lost 6 bases.

This chain connects TRBV19 to TRBJ1-2, with a tentative D call TRBD1 (5 bases). CDR1 LNHDA and CDR2 SQIVND come from the germline V gene (reference sequence). V was trimmed by 1 base and J by 4 bases, leaving 10 bases between them. CDR3 length: 14 amino acids. Written as DNA, the CDR3 is TGTGCCAGTAGTATAGGCCAGGGTGCCTATGGCTACACCTTC. Its protein product is CASSIGQGAYGYTF.

The CDR3, as DNA: TGCGCCAGCAGCTGGGGACAGCCTAACACCGGGGAGCTGTTTTTT. This codes for CASSWGQPNTGELFF. The gene calls are TRBV5-1 and TRBJ2-2, with 7 positions matching TRBD1. CDR3 length: 15 residues. J gave up 2 bases and V 3 bases, and 4 bases lay outside the gene matches. Germline V gene lookup returns CDR1 SGHRS and CDR2 YFSETQ. The full variable domain, with the rest looked up from reference TRBV5-1 and TRBJ2-2, is KAGVTQTPRYLIKTRGQQVTLSCSPISGHRSVSWYQQTPGQGLQFLFEYFSETQRNKGNFPGRFSGRQFSNSRSEMNVSTLELGDSALYLCASSWGQPNTGELFFGEGSRLTVL.

Turning to this clone: The junction departs from the called germline gene at one end, perhaps through a read error. This rearrangement joins TRBV7-9 to TRBJ2-2; possible D gene TRBD1, 6 bases. Germline V gene sequence: CDR1 SEHNR, CDR2 FQNEAQ (reference sequence). The CDR3 length is 14 residues. The CDR3 nucleotides read TGTGCCAGCAGCTTGGGGGCCCATACCGGGAAGCTGTTTTTT. Amino acids: CASSLGAHTGKLFF.

The genes are TRBV12-3 or TRBV12-4 and TRBJ2-1; 7 bases align to TRBD2. V gave up 3 bases and J gave up 10 bases; unmatched junction bases: 6. The CDR3 consists of 13 residues. The CDR3 loop is CASSFGASGEQFF. The CDR3 nucleotides read TGTGCCAGCAGTTTCGGGGCTAGCGGAGAGCAGTTCTTC.

This clone was detected only a few times. The rearrangement joins TRBV5-1 to TRBJ2-5; 7 bases agree with TRBD1. The junction had 7 bases not matched to a gene; V was cut back by 4 bases and J by 7 bases. This CDR3 has 13 amino acids. Germline CDR1 and CDR2: SGHRS and YFSETQ. The CDR3 loop reads CASSTDRVGTQYF. For the CDR3, the DNA is TGCGCCAGCAGCACCGACAGGGTGGGGACCCAGTACTTC. Full variable domain (rest looked up from reference TRBV5-1 and TRBJ2-5): KAGVTQTPRYLIKTRGQQVTLSCSPISGHRSVSWYQQTPGQGLQFLFEYFSETQRNKGNFPGRFSGRQFSNSRSEMNVSTLELGDSALYLCASSTDRVGTQYFGPGTRLLVL.

The genes are TRBV11-2 and TRBJ2-2; D is possibly TRBD2 (6 bases). The V gene lost 7 bases and the J gene lost 1 base, with 13 bases spanning the gap. CDR1 and CDR2 (germline): SGHAT, FQNNGV. CDR3 length: 15 amino acids. The DNA for the CDR3 is TGTGCCAGCACCCTAGGAGGGGTGAACACCGGGGAGCTGTTTTTT. Encoded protein: CASTLGGVNTGELFF.

The chain couples TRBV11-2 to TRBJ1-2, with D possibly being TRBD1 (6 bases). Trimming removed 0 bases at V and 4 bases at J, with 21 bases between. The CDR3 contains 18 residues. The germline CDR1 and CDR2 sequences are SGHAT and FQNNGV. The CDR3, as DNA: TGTGCCAGCAGCTTAGACCCCACCGGCGGGGGGGGCGTCTATGGCTACACCTTC. It is translated as CASSLDPTGGGGVYGYTF.

V usage is TRBV9 and J usage is TRBJ2-1; TRBD2 matches at 12 bases. Per the germline V gene, CDR1 is SGDLS and CDR2 is YYNGEE. Germline trimming cut 3 bases from V and 6 bases from J; bases unmatched to any gene: 7. This CDR3 has 16 amino acids. The CDR3 region is CASSGEGTSGFNEQFF. The CDR3 bases are TGTGCCAGCAGCGGTGAGGGGACTAGCGGGTTCAATGAGCAGTTCTTC.

CDR3 sequence reads: CASSLRSGRGNNEQFF. CDR3 coding DNA: TGTGCCAGCAGCCTCCGTAGCGGGAGGGGAAACAATGAGCAGTTCTTC. V is TRBV14 and J is TRBJ2-1; the match to TRBD2 covers 11 bases. Germline CDR1 reads SGHDN; CDR2 reads FVKESK. CDR3 length: 16 amino acids. V trimming: 4 bases; J trimming: 5 bases; junction bases outside the gene matches: 7.

The chain is built from TRBV6-2 or TRBV6-3 and TRBJ2-7, with 7 positions matching TRBD1. From germline, CDR1 is MNHEY and CDR2 SVGEGT. The CDR3 extends over 17 amino acids. The junction had 10 bases not matched to a gene; V was cut back by 2 bases and J by 0 bases. CDR3 nucleotide sequence: TGTGCCAGCAGTTACGGCGAGACAGGGACCCCCTCCTACGAGCAGTACTTC. It encodes CASSYGETGTPSYEQYF.

The J gene is TRBJ1-2, the V gene TRBV6-5; 8 bases are shared with TRBD1. CDR1 is MNHEY and CDR2 is SVGAGI in the germline V gene. V gave up 2 bases and J gave up 4 bases; unmatched junction bases: 6. The CDR3 extends over 15 amino acids. In DNA, the CDR3 is TGTGCCAGCAGTTACGAGTCAGGGGGCTCCTATGGCTACACCTTC. Its protein is CASSYESGGSYGYTF.

The CDR3 nucleotides read TGTGCCAGCAGCCGCCGACTAGCGGGAGGCTCTGGGGCCAACGTCCTGACTTTC. Encoded protein: CASSRRLAGGSGANVLTF. The chain links TRBV3-1 (or the pseudogene TRBV3-2) to TRBJ2-6; TRBD2 agrees at 13 bases. Germline lookup yields CDR1 LGHDT and CDR2 YNNKEL (reference sequence). This CDR3 contains 18 residues. V shed 4 bases, J shed 0 bases, and the junction held 3 bases outside the gene matches.

V gene TRBV7-3 combines with J gene TRBJ2-1; D not resolved. Germline V gene sequence: CDR1 SGHTA, CDR2 FQGTGA. The CDR3 loop spans 15 amino acids. The V end was cut by 2 bases, the J end by 0 bases, with 8 bases between. Here the CDR3 reads CASSLGPISYNEQFF. The CDR3 DNA follows: TGTGCCAGCAGCTTAGGCCCGATCTCCTACAATGAGCAGTTCTTC. The variable domain in full, with the rest retrieved from reference TRBV7-3 and TRBJ2-1, is GAGVSQTPSNKVTEKGKYVELRCDPISGHTALYWYRQSLGQGPEFLIYFQGTGAADDSGLPNDRFFAVRPEGSVSTLKIQRTERGDSAVYLCASSLGPISYNEQFFGPGTRLTVL.

In this sample, this clone turned up once. The gene calls are TRBV6-5 and TRBJ1-2; TRBD1 matches at 7 bases. This CDR3 region has 13 residues. Looked up from germline, CDR1 is MNHEY and CDR2 is SVGAGI. The J segment lost 8 bases and the V segment lost 5 bases, leaving 8 bases of the junction unmatched. The CDR3 DNA reads as TGTGCCAGCAGTAGACCAGGGGGTGGGGGCTACACCTTC. The encoded protein is CASSRPGGGGYTF.

This clone is a singleton in its sample. CDR3 region: CASSQAPRDRGIVGTDTQYF. CDR3 nucleotide sequence: TGTGCCAGCAGCCAAGCTCCCCGGGACAGGGGAATCGTTGGCACAGATACGCAGTATTTT. The V call is TRBV3-1 (or the pseudogene TRBV3-2), the J call TRBJ2-3; 10 bases line up with TRBD1. Germline values: CDR1 LGHDT, CDR2 YNNKEL (reference sequence). The J segment lost 1 base and the V segment lost 1 base, leaving 14 bases of the junction unmatched. The CDR3 length is 20 residues.

The gene calls are TRBV7-9 and TRBJ1-3; 10 nucleotides line up with TRBD1. CDR1 is SEHNR and CDR2 is FQNEAQ in the germline V gene (reference sequence). Trimming cost V 4 bases and J 8 bases; bases outside gene matches: 8. The CDR3 consists of 15 residues. The CDR3 reads CASSSSGQGTDTIYF. The DNA of the CDR3 is TGTGCCAGCAGCTCCTCGGGACAGGGGACGGACACCATATATTTT.

V and J are TRBV30 and TRBJ1-2; the D gene is possibly TRBD1 (5 bases). With 4 bases removed from V and 4 bases from J, the gap between germline ends came to 16 bases. Germline values: CDR1 GTSNPN, CDR2 SVGIG (reference sequence). CDR3 length equals 14 residues. The DNA of the CDR3 is TGTGCCTGGATGATGAGGGGCGGGGTCTATGGCTACACCTTC. It encodes CAWMMRGGVYGYTF. Together with reference TRBV30 and TRBJ1-2, the CDR3 gives the full variable domain: SQTIHQWPATLVQPVGSPLSLECTVEGTSNPNLYWYRQAAGRGLQLLFYSVGIGQISSEVPQNLSASRPQDRQFILSSKKLLLSDSGFYLCAWMMRGGVYGYTFGSGTRLTVV.

The chain links TRBV7-6 to TRBJ2-3, with D possibly TRBD1 on 6 matching bases. V shed 5 bases and J shed 3 bases, with 15 bases lying between them. This CDR3 has 15 residues. Germline CDR1 is SGHVS and CDR2 is FNYEAQ. In DNA form, the CDR3 reads TGTGCCAGCAGCCCACGGGACACGGAGACAGATACGCAGTATTTT. Encoded protein: CASSPRDTETDTQYF.

The CDR3 protein is CASSLIRTGETQYF. CDR3 DNA: TGTGCCAGCAGCTTAATTAGGACAGGGGAGACCCAGTACTTC. The V and J genes are TRBV11-2 and TRBJ2-5; 8 bases match TRBD1. V was clipped by 2 bases and J by 5 bases; unmatched bases: 4. Germline lookup yields CDR1 SGHAT and CDR2 FQNNGV. CDR3 length equals 14 residues.

The chain links TRBV4-3 to TRBJ1-4; D unclear. The germline V gene has CDR1 LGHNA and CDR2 YSLEER. The CDR3 has 16 residues. V lost 0 bases and J lost 7, with 15 bases in between. The DNA of the CDR3 is TGCGCCAGCAGCCAAGATCTAGGAGGACCGGGTGAAAAACTGTTTTTT. It translates to CASSQDLGGPGEKLFF.